The rows below give T cell receptor beta chains drawn from one sample of a study of blood T cells in healthy people across ages. TCRdb reprocessed the 5' RACE reads with MiXCR, giving one entry per CDR3 protein. The sample contains over a million distinct CDR3 sequences, about 23% of which appear only once. Separately, the same data were catalogued under a study of T cells of mothers and their children.

The sample comprised blood. These receptors came from a girl aged 2 to 10 in good health. Both conserved end residues are part of each CDR3. D genes are given only for firm matches. Not all rows give a size; the values are once, few, many and, for expanded clones, a class.

>-|-|TRBV9|15|TRBJ1-1
CASSSLSGANTEAFF
TGTGCCAGCAGCTCTCTCTCAGGGGCGAACACTGAAGCTTTCTTT
>-|-|TRBV14|15|TRBJ1-2
CASSQDRRPQYGYTF
TGTGCCAGCAGCCAAGATCGGCGGCCCCAATATGGCTACACCTTC
>-|few|TRBV29-1|14|TRBJ2-1
CSVVERSSYNEQFF
TGCAGCGTTGTGGAGAGGAGCTCCTACAATGAGCAGTTCTTC
>-|-|TRBV25-1|12|TRBJ1-1
CASSDDDPMAFF
TGTGCCAGCAGTGACGATGACCCGATGGCTTTCTTT
>-|-|TRBV11-3|12|TRBJ2-1
CASSYPEGEQFF
TGTGCCAGCAGCTACCCGGAGGGTGAGCAGTTCTTC
>TRBD1|-|TRBV5-6|17|TRBJ2-5
CASSPKGWTGYQETQYF
TGTGCCAGCAGTCCCAAAGGGTGGACAGGGTACCAAGAGACCCAGTACTTC
>TRBD2|-|TRBV7-2|17|TRBJ2-7
CASSIPIAGREVYEQYF
TGTGCCAGCAGCATTCCCATAGCGGGAAGGGAGGTCTACGAGCAGTACTTC
>TRBD2|few|TRBV6-2/TRBV6-3|13|TRBJ2-1
CASVSGGAYEQFF
TGTGCCAGCGTAAGCGGGGGGGCCTATGAGCAGTTCTTC
>-|few|TRBV2|12|TRBJ2-1
CAPGESRGEQFF
TGTGCCCCTGGGGAAAGCAGGGGTGAGCAGTTCTTC
>TRBD2|-|TRBV9|17|TRBJ2-1
CASSVAPTSGGHNEQFF
TGTGCCAGCAGCGTAGCTCCAACTAGCGGGGGGCACAATGAGCAGTTCTTC
>-|-|TRBV7-2|17|TRBJ2-6
CASSFGWAQAGANVLTF
TGTGCCAGCAGCTTTGGCTGGGCGCAGGCCGGGGCCAACGTCCTGACTTTC
>-|-|TRBV28|14|TRBJ1-1
CASIKKGEGTEAFF
TGTGCCAGCATTAAGAAGGGAGAGGGAACTGAAGCTTTCTTT
>TRBD2|-|TRBV10-3|11|TRBJ2-7
CSGGAGYEQYF
TGTTCGGGGGGTGCAGGTTACGAGCAGTACTTC
>-|-|TRBV4-2|16|TRBJ2-4
CASSQEGILAKNIQYF
TGTGCCAGCAGCCAAGAGGGTATACTAGCCAAAAACATTCAGTACTTC
>-|few|TRBV12-3/TRBV12-4|13|TRBJ2-5
CASSLSWKETQYF
TGTGCCAGCAGTTTATCGTGGAAAGAGACCCAGTACTTC
>-|-|TRBV11-2|15|TRBJ2-3
CASSLDWKHTDTQYF
TGTGCCAGCAGCTTAGATTGGAAACACACAGATACGCAGTATTTT
>TRBD1|-|TRBV9|14|TRBJ1-1
CASSVTGGRAEAFF
TGTGCCAGCAGCGTAACAGGGGGAAGGGCGGAAGCTTTCTTT
>TRBD1|few|TRBV28|17|TRBJ2-6
CASSFGTGGSGANVLTF
TGTGCCAGCAGTTTCGGGACAGGGGGCTCTGGGGCCAACGTCCTGACTTTC
>TRBD1|-|TRBV4-2|18|TRBJ2-1
CASSQGKWAGQGNFEQFF
TGTGCCAGCAGCCAAGGGAAGTGGGCAGGACAGGGTAACTTTGAGCAGTTCTTC
>-|-|TRBV12-3/TRBV12-4|13|TRBJ1-2
CASKDSPFDGYTF
TGTGCCAGCAAGGACTCCCCTTTTGATGGCTACACCTTC
>-|-|TRBV5-1|15|TRBJ2-5
CASSLVPGAQETQYF
TGCGCCAGCAGCTTGGTACCGGGGGCCCAAGAGACCCAGTACTTC
>-|once|TRBV12-3/TRBV12-4|16|TRBJ2-3
CASSLHGRVATDTQYF
TGTGCCAGCAGTCTTCATGGGAGAGTGGCGACAGATACGCAGTATTTC
>-|few|TRBV28|13|TRBJ1-2
CASSLWARWSYTF
TGTGCCAGCAGTTTATGGGCACGGTGGAGCTACACCTTC
>TRBD1|-|TRBV12-3/TRBV12-4|15|TRBJ2-7
CASSLKGQGFYEQYF
TGTGCCAGCAGTTTAAAGGGACAGGGATTCTACGAGCAGTACTTC
>-|few|TRBV4-1|13|TRBJ2-1
CASSPGLYSEQFF
TGCGCCAGCAGCCCGGGACTCTATAGTGAGCAGTTCTTC
>TRBD2|-|TRBV2|16|TRBJ2-1
CASTKERDYGGDEQFF
TGTGCCAGCACCAAGGAACGGGACTACGGTGGTGATGAGCAGTTCTTC
>-|-|TRBV20-1|11|TRBJ1-2
CSARWVGGYTF
TGCAGTGCTAGATGGGTCGGAGGCTACACCTTC
>-|-|TRBV15|14|TRBJ2-5
CATSRDMSQETQYF
TGTGCCACCAGCAGAGATATGTCCCAAGAGACCCAGTACTTC
>TRBD2|-|TRBV20-1|16|TRBJ2-1
CSAKSLAGGPDNEQFF
TGCAGTGCGAAGAGCCTAGCGGGAGGGCCAGACAATGAGCAGTTCTTC
>-|-|TRBV12-3/TRBV12-4|12|TRBJ2-4
CASTATANIQYF
TGTGCCAGCACCGCAACAGCAAACATTCAGTACTTC
>-|-|TRBV27|13|TRBJ2-3
CASSLGFVDTQYF
TGTGCCAGCAGTCTAGGGTTTGTAGATACGCAGTATTTT
>-|few|TRBV6-5|17|TRBJ1-4
CASSYSNKQQGFRKLFF
TGTGCCAGCAGTTACTCGAATAAGCAACAGGGTTTCCGAAAACTGTTTTTT
>-|few|TRBV6-1|15|TRBJ2-7
CASSEGGVGRGEQYF
TGTGCCAGCAGTGAAGGGGGAGTGGGCAGGGGCGAGCAGTACTTC
>-|-|TRBV7-2|15|TRBJ1-5
CASSLVGGNNQPQHF
TGTGCCAGCAGCTTAGTGGGCGGAAACAATCAGCCCCAGCATTTT
>-|few|TRBV20-1|14|TRBJ1-1
CSARDPGGPSEAFF
TGCAGTGCTAGAGATCCTGGGGGGCCGTCTGAAGCTTTCTTT
>TRBD1|-|TRBV29-1|14|TRBJ2-7
CSVSTGTGIGEQYF
TGCAGCGTTTCTACCGGGACAGGTATAGGCGAGCAGTACTTC